Below, 20 T cell receptor beta chains from the same sample are listed, as sequenced in a study of blood T cell repertoires in COVID-19. Sequencing used immunoSEQ multiplex PCR; TCRdb keeps in-frame clones, though not all of them. The sample has 190,000 or so clones; around 87% are singletons. The sample taken for sequencing was peripheral blood. The receptors were gathered from a woman aged 25 to 45 with active or convalescent COVID-19.

CDR3 protein: CASSSGGEGATEAFF. The CDR3 nucleotides read TGTGCCAGCAGCTCCGGGGGAGAGGGGGCGACTGAAGCTTTCTTT. This rearrangement joins TRBV5-4 to TRBJ1-1, with TRBD1 identical over 7 bases. The CDR3 totals 15 residues. CDR1 and CDR2 from the germline V gene are SGHNT and YYREEE (reference sequence). V was clipped by 3 bases and J by 5 bases; unmatched bases: 10. Full variable domain (missing parts from reference TRBV5-4 and TRBJ1-1): ETGVTQSPTHLIKTRGQQVTLRCSSQSGHNTVSWYQQALGQGPQFIFQYYREEENGRGNFPPRFSGLQFPNYSSELNVNALELDDSALYLCASSSGGEGATEAFFGQGTRLTVV.

The chain combines TRBV7-2 with TRBJ1-6; tentatively, D is TRBD1 (6 bases). Germline CDR1 reads SGHTA; CDR2 reads FQGNSA. The V end lost 8 bases, the J end lost 10 bases, and 12 bases lay between the germline ends. This CDR3 contains 12 residues. The CDR3 region has the DNA TGTGCCAGCGGGAGGGGGGACTCACCCCTCCACTTT. This sequence encodes CASGRGDSPLHF.

In nucleotides, the CDR3 is TGTGCCAGCTTTGCAGGATCGGGAAACACCATATATTTT. Amino acid sequence: CASFAGSGNTIYF. The chain couples TRBV18 to TRBJ1-3, with D unclear. The CDR3 runs to 13 residues. From germline, CDR1 is KGHSH and CDR2 LQKENI. Trimming left V 7 bases short and J 4 bases short, with 11 bases between.

Here the CDR3 reads CASSLDRGREQYF. CDR3 in DNA: TGTGCCAGCAGTTTAGACAGGGGTCGCGAGCAGTACTTC. The V gene is TRBV12-3 or TRBV12-4, the J gene TRBJ2-7; 7 nucleotides line up with TRBD1. J lost 6 bases, V lost 1 base, and 3 bases had no gene match. This CDR3 has 13 amino acids.

The chain employs TRBV27 and TRBJ2-7, with 7 bases lining up with TRBD2. Losses at the gene ends were 3 bases for V and 3 bases for J; bases not matched to a gene: 5. The germline gives CDR1 MNHEY, CDR2 SMNVEV (reference sequence). The CDR3 has 14 residues. The CDR3 bases are TGTGCCAGCAGTTTGGGGGGGACCGTCTACGAGCAGTACTTC. It yields the protein CASSLGGTVYEQYF.

The rearrangement joins TRBV27 to TRBJ2-3, with 11 positions matching TRBD2. The germline V gene encodes CDR1 MNHEY and CDR2 SMNVEV (reference sequence). J gave up 4 bases and V 1 base, and 1 base lay outside the gene matches. This CDR3 contains 15 residues. CDR3 DNA sequence: TGTGCCAGCAGTTTATTAGCGGGAGGGCCAGATACGCAGTATTTT. Amino acids: CASSLLAGGPDTQYF.

V gene TRBV15 combines with J gene TRBJ1-4; no clear D. Germline CDR1 is LNHNV and CDR2 is YYDKDF (reference sequence). Trimming took 0 bases from V and 4 from J, leaving 6 bases between them. This CDR3 contains 14 residues. The CDR3 spells CATSRDPSNEKLFF. DNA for the CDR3: TGTGCCACCAGCAGAGATCCCAGTAATGAAAAACTGTTTTTT.

This clone was counted a single time. V is TRBV7-2 and J is TRBJ2-7; D is possibly TRBD2 (5 bases). Deletions cut 1 base from V and 2 bases from J, with 9 bases between. CDR1 is SGHTA and CDR2 is FQGNSA in the germline V gene. CDR3 size: 14 residues. CDR3 nucleotides: TGTGCCAGCAGCTTAGTACCTAGCCCCTACGAGCAGTACTTC. Encoded protein: CASSLVPSPYEQYF.

This clone was seen once. The gene calls are TRBV4-1 and TRBJ1-5, with TRBD1 identical over 7 bases. Germline CDR1 and CDR2: MGHRA and YSYEKL. The CDR3 totals 14 residues. The V segment lost 5 bases and the J segment 3 bases; nucleotides outside the gene matches: 4. CDR3 amino acids: CASSLGQHNQPQHF. As DNA, the CDR3 is TGCGCCAGCAGCTTGGGACAGCACAATCAGCCCCAGCATTTT.

This chain joins TRBV5-1 and TRBJ1-2; 7 nucleotides align to TRBD1. CDR3 length equals 16 residues. The V segment lost 4 bases and the J segment 2 bases; nucleotides outside the gene matches: 11. CDR1 and CDR2 from the germline V gene are SGHRS and YFSETQ. CDR3 region: CASSEGPRQGNYGYTF. The CDR3 DNA reads as TGCGCCAGCAGCGAAGGACCGAGACAGGGCAACTATGGCTACACCTTC.

The CDR3 sequence: CASSPAGGKSGYTF. The CDR3 DNA is TGCGCCAGCAGTCCCGCCGGGGGAAAGAGTGGCTACACCTTC. This chain joins TRBV23-1 and TRBJ1-2; maybe TRBD1 (5 bases). TRBV23-1 falls under the ORF class, with uncertain function. With 4 bases removed from V and 7 bases from J, the gap between germline ends came to 16 bases. The CDR3 consists of 14 residues.

The genes are TRBV5-4 and TRBJ2-7; 7 positions agree with TRBD1. Germline CDR1 reads SGHNT; CDR2 reads YYREEE (reference sequence). V shed 4 bases, J shed 0 bases, and the junction held 7 bases outside the gene matches. The CDR3 length is 15 residues. As DNA, the CDR3 is TGTGCCAGCAGCCTCTCCGGGACAGACTCCTACGAGCAGTACTTC. This translates into CASSLSGTDSYEQYF.

The V call is TRBV2, the J call TRBJ2-2; 8 bases line up with TRBD2. This CDR3 is built from 15 residues. J gave up 1 base and V 4 bases, and 2 bases lay outside the gene matches. Germline CDR1 is SNHLY and CDR2 is FYNNEI. The CDR3 DNA reads as TGTGCCAGCAGTGGGCTAGCGGGGAACACCGGGGAGCTGTTTTTT. As protein: CASSGLAGNTGELFF.

The chain combines TRBV11-3 with TRBJ1-1; no reliable D call. The CDR3 covers 13 residues. Trimming pared 0 bases from V and 9 bases from J, leaving 11 bases between. Germline lookup yields CDR1 SGHNT and CDR2 YENEEA. The CDR3 spells CASSLEPGLQAFF. CDR3 DNA sequence: TGTGCCAGCAGCTTAGAGCCTGGGCTGCAAGCTTTCTTT.

The CDR3 reads CASSLATAVEAFF. CDR3 bases: TGTGCCAGCAGCTTAGCCACAGCCGTTGAAGCTTTCTTT. The genes are TRBV7-8 and TRBJ1-1; the D is unclear. The CDR3 length is 13 residues. Trimming removed 0 bases from V and 7 bases from J, with 9 bases in between. In germline, CDR1 is SGHVS, CDR2 FQNEAQ. The full variable domain, with the rest looked up from reference TRBV7-8 and TRBJ1-1, is GAGVSQSPRYKVAKRGQDVALRCDPISGHVSLFWYQQALGQGPEFLTYFQNEAQLDKSGLPSDRFFAERPEGSVSTLKIQRTQQEDSAVYLCASSLATAVEAFFGQGTRLTVV.

This chain links TRBV5-1 with TRBJ2-1, with 10 bases matching TRBD1. Unmatched junction bases numbered 4, after V lost 0 bases and J lost 7 bases. Germline-derived CDR1 and CDR2 are SGHRS and YFSETQ. The CDR3 extends over 15 amino acids. Here the CDR3 reads CASSLGQGARNEQFF. CDR3 in DNA: TGCGCCAGCAGCTTGGGACAGGGGGCTAGGAATGAGCAGTTCTTC.

This chain uses TRBV19 with TRBJ1-1; D gene uncertain. Germline V gene sequence: CDR1 LNHDA, CDR2 SQIVND (reference sequence). V shed 7 bases and J shed 1 base, with 19 bases lying between them. This CDR3 contains 16 residues. CDR3: CASIPDADPSNTEAFF. CDR3 bases: TGTGCCAGTATTCCAGACGCGGATCCGTCGAACACTGAAGCTTTCTTT.

The chain carries TRBV3-1 (or the pseudogene TRBV3-2) and TRBJ1-5; D is unclear. This CDR3 contains 14 residues. Germline-derived CDR1 and CDR2 are LGHDT and YNNKEL (reference sequence). Trimming pared 3 bases from V and 0 bases from J, leaving 6 bases between. The chain's CDR3 is CASSHTNSNQPQHF. CDR3 sequence (DNA): TGTGCCAGCAGCCACACAAATAGCAATCAGCCCCAGCATTTT.

The rearrangement uses TRBV3-1 (or the pseudogene TRBV3-2) and TRBJ1-5; D is perhaps TRBD1 (6 bases). The length of the CDR3 is 16 residues. CDR1 is LGHDT and CDR2 is YNNKEL in the germline V gene (reference sequence). With 0 bases removed from V and 6 bases from J, the gap between germline ends came to 15 bases. The CDR3 reads CASSQEVPGEGQPQHF. The CDR3 nucleotides are TGTGCCAGCAGCCAAGAAGTCCCAGGGGAAGGTCAGCCCCAGCATTTT.

The rearrangement links TRBV29-1 to TRBJ1-2, with 9 bases fitting TRBD1. Germline CDR1 reads SQVTM; CDR2 reads ANQGSEA. The CDR3 has 13 amino acids. The V segment lost 7 bases and the J segment 5 bases; nucleotides outside the gene matches: 8. CDR3 in amino acids: CSDWDRDVYGYTF. CDR3 in DNA: TGCAGCGATTGGGACAGGGACGTATATGGCTACACCTTC. Variable domain in full (rest from reference TRBV29-1 and TRBJ1-2): SAVISQKPSRDICQRGTSLTIQCQVDSQVTMMFWYRQQPGQSLTLIATANQGSEATYESGFVIDKFPISRPNLTFSTLTVSNMSPEDSSIYLCSDWDRDVYGYTFGSGTRLTVV.